The 32 T cell receptor beta chains below come from one sample, sequenced in a study of blood T cells in healthy people across ages. Combining a sample-barcoded 5' primer with a J-beta primer mix, a second PCR ran for roughly 6 to 12 cycles. TCRdb reprocessed the 5' RACE reads with MiXCR, giving one entry per CDR3 protein. This repertoire shows roughly 1.5 million distinct CDR3 sequences, 42% found once; its top ten account for around 4%. Sequencing was carried out using blood. The receptors come from a woman between 18 and 30 years old in good health.

The V and J genes are TRBV21-1 and TRBJ2-7; TRBD1 is the table's D call and was not checked against the DNA. TRBV21-1 is a documented pseudogene. This CDR3 is 14 amino acids long. CDR3 in amino acids: CASSLRDDPIEQYF. CDR3 bases: TGTGCCAGCAGTCTCCGGGACGACCCTATCGAGCAGTACTTC.

The chain carries TRBV27 and TRBJ1-2, with no clear D. The germline gives CDR1 MNHEY, CDR2 SMNVEV (reference sequence). V shed 4 bases and J shed 2 bases, with 14 bases lying between them. This CDR3 spans 15 amino acids. In DNA form, the CDR3 reads TGTGCCAGCAGTTCCCCCAGGTCGCGGAACTATGGCTACACCTTC. Its protein product is CASSSPRSRNYGYTF.

In this sample, this clonotype turned up a few times. This CDR3 reads CASSPLPGRVNEQFF. The CDR3 DNA sequence: TGTGCCAGCAGTCCCTTACCAGGACGGGTCAATGAGCAGTTCTTC. V usage is TRBV27 and J usage is TRBJ2-1, with D uncertain. V was pared by 5 bases and J by 6 bases, with 17 bases between. The CDR3 contains 15 residues. Germline V gene sequence: CDR1 MNHEY, CDR2 SMNVEV (reference sequence).

The chain carries TRBV7-3 and TRBJ2-3, with 8 bases that match TRBD2. V was clipped by 2 bases and J by 6 bases; unmatched bases: 13. The CDR3 extends over 17 amino acids. CDR1 SGHTA and CDR2 FQGTGA come from the germline V gene. In nucleotides, the CDR3 is TGTGCCAGCAGCTTAGGTTCCGATGGTAGCGGGATTGATACGCAGTATTTT. Translation: CASSLGSDGSGIDTQYF.

The rearrangement links TRBV4-1 to TRBJ1-1; D is ambiguous. The CDR3 is 15 amino acids. Between the trimmed V and J ends, which lost 0 bases and 2 bases, there was a span of 10 bases. Germline V gene lookup returns CDR1 MGHRA and CDR2 YSYEKL. CDR3 in amino acids: CASSQESRENTEAFF. CDR3 DNA: TGCGCCAGCAGCCAAGAGAGCAGAGAAAACACTGAAGCTTTCTTT.

The rearrangement links TRBV7-2 to TRBJ1-1; 9 bases match TRBD1. Germline CDR1 is SGHTA and CDR2 is FQGNSA. The CDR3 runs to 17 residues. V shed 1 base and J 5 bases; nucleotides not matched to a gene: 11. The DNA for the CDR3 is TGTGCCAGCAGCTTAGAGAAGGTACAGGGGGCGCAGACTGAAGCTTTCTTT. It codes for CASSLEKVQGAQTEAFF.

The chain is built from TRBV20-1 and TRBJ1-1; D is unclear. Germline loops: CDR1 DFQATT, CDR2 SNEGSKA (reference sequence). Trimming left V 3 bases short and J 1 base short, with 6 bases between. The CDR3 totals 12 residues. The CDR3 DNA sequence: TGCAGTGCTAGGTGGCGGAACACTGAAGCTTTCTTT. Translation: CSARWRNTEAFF.

The rearrangement joins TRBV29-1 to TRBJ2-3, with D maybe TRBD2 (6 bases). V gave up 7 bases and J gave up 8 bases, with 10 bases separating them. The CDR3 is 10 residues long. Germline CDR1 and CDR2: SQVTM and ANQGSEA. The CDR3 region has the DNA TGCAGCGCTGAGGAGGGTACGCAGTATTTT. Amino acids: CSAEEGTQYF.

The chain links TRBV7-2 to TRBJ2-5; D remains ambiguous. The CDR3 has 14 residues. V was pared by 5 bases and J by 5 bases, with 15 bases between. Germline CDR1 is SGHTA and CDR2 is FQGNSA. CDR3: CASSTHPQGETQYF. CDR3 DNA sequence: TGTGCCAGCAGCACCCACCCCCAAGGGGAGACCCAGTACTTC.

Only a few counts were recorded for this clonotype. CDR3 amino acids: CASSWRLAGHTDTQYF. CDR3 in DNA: TGTGCCAGCAGCTGGAGACTAGCGGGACACACAGATACGCAGTATTTT. The V and J genes are TRBV11-2 and TRBJ2-3; TRBD2 matches 11 bases. The germline CDR1 and CDR2 sequences are SGHAT and FQNNGV. With 4 bases clipped from V and 2 bases from J, the junction kept 5 bases outside the gene matches. The CDR3 spans 16 residues.

This chain connects TRBV12-3 or TRBV12-4 to TRBJ2-5; D may be TRBD2 (6 bases). The length of the CDR3 is 15 residues. V dropped 5 bases and J dropped 11 bases, with 24 bases sitting between them. Here the CDR3 reads CASSPPGLTYNEQYF. CDR3 nucleotides: TGTGCCAGCAGTCCACCGGGACTTACCTACAATGAGCAGTACTTC.

This sequence joins TRBV6-2 or TRBV6-3 and TRBJ1-5, with TRBD1 identical over 9 bases. The CDR3 runs to 21 residues. Germline V lookup: CDR1 MNHEY, CDR2 SVGEGT. The ends lost 4 bases at V and 2 bases at J; junction bases unmatched: 21. In nucleotides, the CDR3 is TGTGCCAGCAGTTTAGGGCGTTCGAGGGACAGGGTTCAGGGCGGCAATCAGCCCCAGCATTTT. Translation: CASSLGRSRDRVQGGNQPQHF.

The chain joins TRBV6-6 to TRBJ2-1; maybe TRBD1 (6 bases). There are 17 residues in the CDR3. The V gene lost 4 bases and the J gene lost 8 bases, with 24 bases spanning the gap. The germline gives CDR1 MNHNY, CDR2 SVGAGI (reference sequence). CDR3 nucleotides: TGTGCCAGCAGTTTCCTTTACCGGGACACCCAGAACGATGAGCAGTTCTTC. Its protein is CASSFLYRDTQNDEQFF.

The table lists this clonotype with many counts. This chain connects TRBV4-3 to TRBJ1-2; D remains ambiguous. Looked up from germline, CDR1 is LGHNA and CDR2 is YSLEER. Trimming shortened V by 0 bases and J by 3 bases, and 11 bases separated the two germline ends. This CDR3 spans 15 amino acids. The CDR3 sequence: CASSQDWGFDYGYTF. CDR3 nucleotide sequence: TGCGCCAGCAGCCAAGATTGGGGATTCGACTATGGCTACACCTTC.

The chain has TRBV7-9 and TRBJ2-2; possibly TRBD1 for D (5 bases). The CDR3 length is 15 residues. Germline V gives CDR1 SEHNR, CDR2 FQNEAQ (reference sequence). V was clipped by 5 bases and J by 7 bases, with 17 bases between them. The CDR3 here is CASSPTETMGGELFF. In DNA form, the CDR3 reads TGTGCCAGCAGCCCGACAGAGACCATGGGCGGGGAGCTGTTTTTT. Complete variable domain (other parts from reference TRBV7-9 and TRBJ2-2): DTGVSQNPRHKITKRGQNVTFRCDPISEHNRLYWYRQTLGQGPEFLTYFQNEAQLEKSRLLSDRFSAERPKGSFSTLEIQRTEQGDSAMYLCASSPTETMGGELFFGEGSRLTVL.

CDR3 bases: TGCAGTCAAGAGATCCGAGGAAGGAGCACTGAAGCTTTCTTT. Translated, it gives CSQEIRGRSTEAFF. The chain employs TRBV20-1 and TRBJ1-1; D is ambiguous. This CDR3 is 14 amino acids long. V shed 8 bases and J shed 4 bases, with 20 bases lying between them. Germline CDR1 DFQATT, CDR2 SNEGSKA (reference sequence).

This clonotype was counted between two and nine times. The chain joins TRBV27 to TRBJ1-6; perhaps TRBD1 as D (5 bases). This CDR3 spans 13 amino acids. Looked up from germline, CDR1 is MNHEY and CDR2 is SMNVEV (reference sequence). Trimming pared 8 bases from V and 7 bases from J, leaving 12 bases between. CDR3 region: CASSSRENSPLHF. The CDR3 nucleotides are TGTGCCAGCTCTTCCAGGGAGAATTCACCCCTCCACTTT.

A few counts support this clonotype. CDR3 nucleotides: TGTGCCAGCCTAGAGGCCGTTAACGGCGCCGGCTACACCTTC. Protein sequence: CASLEAVNGAGYTF. The rearrangement joins TRBV7-9 to TRBJ1-2; D unclear. Germline lookup yields CDR1 SEHNR and CDR2 FQNEAQ (reference sequence). The germline V and J ends were trimmed by 8 bases and 8 bases, with 21 bases remaining between them. This CDR3 comprises 14 residues.

The CDR3 sequence is CASGFNWAKRGNYGYTF. DNA for the CDR3: TGTGCCAGCGGATTCAACTGGGCTAAGAGAGGGAACTATGGCTACACCTTC. J is TRBJ1-2 and V is TRBV6-1; no firm D call. Germline V gives CDR1 MNHNS, CDR2 SASEGT. The CDR3 extends over 17 amino acids. V was trimmed by 8 bases and J by 2 bases, leaving 24 bases between them.

This clonotype was seen a handful of times. V usage is TRBV7-2 and J usage is TRBJ1-2; tentatively, D is TRBD1 (6 bases). The CDR3 covers 16 residues. Trimming stripped 1 base from V and 2 bases from J, with 14 bases between. Per germline, CDR1 SGHTA and CDR2 FQGNSA. The CDR3 spells CASSLGLTGLNYGYTF. Here the CDR3 DNA reads TGTGCCAGCAGCTTAGGGTTAACAGGGCTGAACTATGGCTACACCTTC.

The chain recombines TRBV7-6 with TRBJ1-6; D gene ambiguous. CDR1 and CDR2 (germline): SGHVS, FNYEAQ. CDR3 size: 15 residues. V lost 4 bases and J 6 bases, leaving 13 bases between the germline ends. The CDR3 sequence is CASSSSIVSNSPLHF. In DNA form, the CDR3 reads TGTGCCAGCAGCTCCTCGATTGTCAGTAATTCACCCCTCCACTTT.

This chain connects TRBV6-6 to TRBJ2-5; D might be TRBD2 (5 bases). The end of the DNA aligns better with TRBJ2-7, so the J call may be wrong. The CDR3 spans 15 residues. The germline gives CDR1 MNHNY, CDR2 SVGAGI (reference sequence). CDR3 amino acids: CASSYEGPASYEQYF. In nucleotides, the CDR3 is TGTGCCAGCAGTTACGAGGGCCCTGCCTCCTACGAGCAGTACTTC.

The chain recombines TRBV5-5 with TRBJ2-6; D is undetermined. This CDR3 is 17 amino acids long. CDR1 is SGHKS and CDR2 is YYEKEE in the germline V gene (reference sequence). V lost 1 base, J lost 0 bases, and 11 bases lay in between. The CDR3 DNA is TGTGCCAGCAGCTTGCGTGGGCCAAACTCTGGGGCCAACGTCCTGACTTTC. Its translation is CASSLRGPNSGANVLTF.

The chain has TRBV13 and TRBJ2-5; 8 nucleotides agree with TRBD1. The J call is in doubt because the DNA end fits TRBJ2-7 better. Germline V gene data show CDR1 as PRHDT and CDR2 as FYEKMQ (reference sequence). The CDR3 covers 15 residues. The CDR3 DNA follows: TGTGCCAGCGGTTCCAAACGACAGGGGAAGTACGAGCAGTACTTC. Translating gives CASGSKRQGKYEQYF.

This clonotype has only a few counts. This chain uses TRBV4-2 with TRBJ2-5; 13 bases are shared with TRBD2. The end of the DNA is better explained by TRBJ2-7, so the J call may be wrong. Germline CDR1 LGHNA, CDR2 YNFKEQ. CDR3 length equals 15 residues. The DNA for the CDR3 is TGTGCCAGCAGCCAGCTACTAGCGGGAGGGGGCGAGCAGTACTTC. Its protein is CASSQLLAGGGEQYF.

The chain links TRBV20-1 to TRBJ2-4; TRBD2 aligns across 7 bases. CDR3 size: 13 residues. The J segment lost 9 bases and the V segment lost 3 bases, leaving 8 bases of the junction unmatched. Germline lookup yields CDR1 DFQATT and CDR2 SNEGSKA (reference sequence). CDR3 region: CSASGEGLGIQYF. The DNA of the CDR3 is TGCAGTGCTAGTGGGGAGGGGCTTGGCATTCAGTACTTC.

Note on this clonotype: At one boundary the junction diverges from the germline segment, which might be a read error. The V call is TRBV12-3 or TRBV12-4, the J call TRBJ1-2; TRBD1 might be the D (5 bases). The CDR3 spans 14 residues. The CDR3 coding sequence is TGTGCCAGCAGTGTAGCTGGGACTGGAGGTGGCTACACCTTC. The encoded protein is CASSVAGTGGGYTF.

As regards this clonotype: One end of the junction fails to match germline, which may point to a read error. The genes are TRBV5-6 and TRBJ2-7; D remains unclear. The CDR3 contains 15 residues. Looked up from germline, CDR1 is SGHDT and CDR2 is YYEEEE. The CDR3 reads CASSNTVPSSDEQYF. The CDR3 DNA sequence: TGTGCCAGCAGCAACACAGTACCGAGCTCCGACGAGCAGTACTTC.

The chain has TRBV12-3 or TRBV12-4 and TRBJ1-1; 11 bases match TRBD1. There are 15 residues in the CDR3. Losses at the gene ends were 2 bases for V and 10 bases for J; bases not matched to a gene: 9. The CDR3, as DNA: TGTGCCAGCAGTTTAAGGACAGGGGGCCCCCTGGGAGCTTTCTTT. The encoded protein is CASSLRTGGPLGAFF.

This clonotype was recorded once. This sequence joins TRBV7-2 and TRBJ2-1, with TRBD2 matching over 11 bases. The CDR3 is made up of 14 amino acids. With V trimmed by 0 bases and J by 9 bases, 1 base remained unmatched. In germline, CDR1 is SGHTA, CDR2 FQGNSA. CDR3 sequence: CASSLALAGGEQFF. Written as DNA, the CDR3 is TGTGCCAGCAGCTTAGCCCTAGCGGGGGGTGAGCAGTTCTTC.

Points on this clonotype: A much larger clone lies a single base off, so this may be a read error. The chain combines TRBV4-1 with TRBJ2-7; TRBD1 is a possible D gene (6 bases). In germline, CDR1 is MGHRA, CDR2 YSYEKL. This CDR3 spans 15 amino acids. V was cut by 3 bases and J by 2 bases, with 14 bases left in between. The CDR3 DNA sequence: TGCGCCAGCAGCCATGTCACAGGGTGGACCTACGAGCAGTACTTC. Amino acid sequence: CASSHVTGWTYEQYF.

This clonotype has only a few counts. The chain has TRBV20-1 and TRBJ2-6; D possibly corresponds to TRBD2 (5 bases). The germline CDR1 and CDR2 sequences are DFQATT and SNEGSKA (reference sequence). CDR3 size: 16 residues. The V and J ends lost 2 bases and 2 bases respectively, with 13 bases between them. The CDR3: CSARPHPGAGANVLTF. The CDR3 DNA follows: TGCAGTGCTAGACCCCATCCCGGGGCTGGGGCCAACGTCCTGACTTTC.